This TCR beta chain came from a study of blood T cell repertoires in COVID-19. Looking at the study overall: Collection of acute and convalescent COVID-19 samples took place in the United States, Italy and Spain. T cells, B-cell-depleted T cells, or PBMCs provided the cDNA or gDNA that served as material.

The germline V gene has CDR1 SGDLS and CDR2 YYNGEE. Trimming took 3 bases from V and 5 from J; bases not matched to a gene: 8. The CDR3 is 16 residues long. In the source study's methods: The assay estimated nucleated cells by amplifying reference gene primers. TCRdb keeps only in-frame clones here, not all; method: immunoSEQ multiplex PCR. D and trimming come from the DNA, and the V and J calls and clone size come from that table. Of over 15,000 clones in the sample, more than 85% were seen once. This clonotype was sampled from a human donor in a cohort sampled during active COVID-19. The chain uses TRBV9 and TRBJ1-6; 7 bases are shared with TRBD1. The sample consisted of peripheral blood. The CDR3 loop is CASSAGGSDHNSPLHF. In nucleotides, the CDR3 is TGTGCCAGCAGCGCAGGGGGGTCGGATCATAATTCACCCCTCCACTTT.